Included here is one T cell receptor (beta chain) sequence, with context. Antigen unknown. The CDR3 contains 13 residues. V dropped 7 bases and J dropped 6 bases, with 12 bases sitting between them. The germline CDR1 and CDR2 sequences are MNHEY and SVGAGI. The data derive from a study of T cells in localized non-small cell lung cancer. Sequencing used immunoSEQ multiplex PCR; TCRdb keeps in-frame clones, though not all of them. The table records fewer than 40,000 clones, about 92% of them present only once. Study results and caveats: The tumor had only one region sequenced, so heterogeneity remains possible. An association was observed between higher blood T cell density and longer overall survival. Among the tissues sampled, uninvolved adjacent lung had the highest T cell clonality, above tumor. Within adjacent lung there appeared a median approximately 60 of the top 100 tumor clones.

V is TRBV6-5 and J is TRBJ1-4; D ambiguous. The sequence was obtained from a female donor over 55 with stage I lung adenocarcinoma. The sequenced sample was peripheral blood, obtained before any cancer treatment. CDR3 sequence: CASTVGSHEKLFF. The CDR3 DNA reads TGTGCCAGCACAGTCGGGTCCCATGAAAAACTGTTTTTT.